These 13 T cell receptor beta chains were all obtained from the same sample, sequenced in a study of response to subunit inactivated influenza vaccine. TCRdb reanalysed the RT-PCR reads using MiXCR and keeps one entry per CDR3 protein. In the table there are over 650,000 distinct CDR3 sequences, approximately 17% of which are singletons. Sequencing was performed on PBMCs from blood, taken around 5 days after vaccination. These receptors were collected from a man in his forties or fifties who received an inactivated influenza vaccine.

To note about this clonotype: With a much larger clone just one base away, this may be a read error. This chain links TRBV5-1 with TRBJ2-7; D is possibly TRBD1 (6 bases). The V end lost 0 bases, the J end lost 0 bases, and 7 bases lay between the germline ends. From germline, CDR1 is SGHRS and CDR2 YFSETQ. The CDR3 loop spans 14 amino acids. The CDR3 reads CASSLADSSYEQYF. CDR3 sequence (DNA): TGCGCCAGCAGCTTGGCGGACAGCTCCTACGAGCAGTACTTC.

The genes are TRBV20-1 and TRBJ2-1, with D possibly TRBD1 on 5 matching bases. CDR3 length: 12 residues. The V and J ends lost 2 bases and 9 bases respectively, with 11 bases between them. In germline, CDR1 is DFQATT, CDR2 SNEGSKA (reference sequence). CDR3 amino acids: CSARRQGGEQFF. The DNA for the CDR3 is TGCAGTGCTAGAAGGCAGGGCGGTGAGCAGTTCTTC.

V is TRBV7-8 and J is TRBJ2-1, with D possibly being TRBD1 (5 bases). Deletions cut 0 bases from V and 4 bases from J, with 10 bases between. The CDR3 has 15 amino acids. Looked up from germline, CDR1 is SGHVS and CDR2 is FQNEAQ. The CDR3 nucleotides are TGTGCCAGCAGCTTAGCCCGGACAACTTACAATGAGCAGTTCTTC. Translated: CASSLARTTYNEQFF.

This chain joins TRBV6-1 and TRBJ2-1, with 8 bases fitting TRBD1. CDR1 is MNHNS and CDR2 is SASEGT in the germline V gene. The CDR3 is 14 residues long. The V gene end was trimmed by 5 bases and the J gene end by 2 bases; junction bases not matched to a gene: 2. CDR3 DNA: TGTGCCAGCAGTACAGGGGGGACCTACAATGAGCAGTTCTTC. Translating gives CASSTGGTYNEQFF.

This clonotype was detected many times. The chain joins TRBV29-1 to TRBJ2-2; 7 nucleotides match TRBD1. The V gene end was trimmed by 5 bases and the J gene end by 1 base; junction bases not matched to a gene: 1. The germline gives CDR1 SQVTM, CDR2 ANQGSEA. The CDR3 sequence is 13 residues long. This chain's CDR3 is CSVHRGNTGELFF. The CDR3 nucleotides are TGCAGCGTTCACAGGGGGAACACCGGGGAGCTGTTTTTT.

This chain links TRBV10-3 with TRBJ2-3, with TRBD1 matching over 8 bases. Germline lookup yields CDR1 ENHRY and CDR2 SYGVKD. The CDR3 is made up of 16 amino acids. J gave up 1 base and V 6 bases, and 9 bases lay outside the gene matches. The CDR3 loop reads CAISGPGQGRTDTQYF. In DNA form, the CDR3 reads TGTGCCATCAGCGGCCCCGGACAGGGCCGCACAGATACGCAGTATTTT.

This clonotype was counted between two and nine times. V usage is TRBV27 and J usage is TRBJ2-1, with D possibly being TRBD1 (5 bases). The germline V gene encodes CDR1 MNHEY and CDR2 SMNVEV (reference sequence). V dropped 6 bases and J dropped 7 bases, with 16 bases sitting between them. The CDR3 has 14 amino acids. Written as DNA, the CDR3 is TGTGCCAGCAGCGAGATCCCCCGACAGAATGAGCAGTTCTTC. Protein: CASSEIPRQNEQFF.

This chain connects TRBV6-2 or TRBV6-3 to TRBJ2-7; 10 positions match TRBD1. The CDR3 totals 16 residues. V shed 5 bases, J shed 4 bases, and the junction held 11 bases outside the gene matches. The germline V gene encodes CDR1 MNHEY and CDR2 SVGEGT. CDR3 loop: CASSRNRQGALYEQYF. In DNA form, the CDR3 reads TGTGCCAGCAGTCGAAACCGACAGGGGGCCCTTTACGAGCAGTACTTC.

The rearrangement joins TRBV30 to TRBJ2-2; D gene unclear. V dropped 5 bases and J dropped 4 bases, with 8 bases sitting between them. CDR1 is GTSNPN and CDR2 is SVGIG in the germline V gene (reference sequence). The CDR3 extends over 12 amino acids. CDR3 sequence reads: CAWARFTGELFF. The CDR3 coding sequence is TGTGCCTGGGCGAGGTTCACCGGGGAGCTGTTTTTT.

This clonotype was seen only a few times. The chain recombines TRBV7-2 with TRBJ2-3; D is perhaps TRBD2 (5 bases). Between the trimmed V and J ends, which lost 0 bases and 4 bases, there was a span of 26 bases. Per the germline V gene, CDR1 is SGHTA and CDR2 is FQGNSA. CDR3 length: 20 residues. The CDR3 DNA is TGTGCCAGCAGCTTAGCGCCGCCCCCTCTTACCGGGATTTTAGCAGATACGCAGTATTTT. Its protein product is CASSLAPPPLTGILADTQYF.

This clonotype was seen many times. The junction shows a germline mismatch at one end, possibly a read error. The genes are TRBV27 and TRBJ2-1; 14 positions agree with TRBD2. The CDR3 is 15 residues long. Germline loops: CDR1 MNHEY, CDR2 SMNVEV (reference sequence). The CDR3 bases are TGCGCCAGCAGCCCCGGGACTAGCGGGGGTAATGAGCAGTTCTTC. Protein: CASSPGTSGGNEQFF.

Ten or more counts support this clonotype. The chain is built from TRBV4-3 and TRBJ2-1, with D perhaps TRBD1 or TRBD2 (5 bases each). V was shortened by 1 base and J by 0 bases, with 10 bases between the two germline ends. The germline V gene has CDR1 LGHNA and CDR2 YSLEER. The CDR3 covers 16 residues. The CDR3 region is CASSQAGTSSYNEQFF. CDR3 in DNA: TGCGCCAGCAGCCAAGCAGGGACGAGCTCCTACAATGAGCAGTTCTTC.

The rearrangement uses TRBV9 and TRBJ2-1; 10 bases agree with TRBD2. J gave up 8 bases and V 3 bases, and 5 bases lay outside the gene matches. This CDR3 contains 14 residues. CDR1 and CDR2 (germline): SGDLS, YYNGEE. The CDR3 region has the DNA TGTGCCAGCAGCGGTCGGACTAGCGGTCATGAGCAGTTCTTC. This encodes CASSGRTSGHEQFF.